This T cell receptor (beta chain) came from a study of T cells in localized non-small cell lung cancer (dated by TCRdb to about 2020). Describing the broader study: T cell repertoires of 200 to 250 early-stage NSCLC patients were analyzed, with tumors being compared against uninvolved tumor-adjacent lungs. The cohort was made up of roughly 250 treatment-naive NSCLC patients whose localized lung tumors had been resected. NSCLC patients had a mean age of approximately 66 years, and approximately 140 were male and around 110 female. What the work shows at the level of the full study, not this receptor alone: Because multi-region sequencing of the tumors was not done, intratumor heterogeneity could not be ruled out. Longer overall survival was associated with higher blood T cell density, whereas shorter survival was associated with higher adjacent-lung clonality. A median of around 50 of the top 100 tumor clones turned up in the paired uninvolved adjacent lung, and roughly 28 of those clones also ranked among the top 100 of that same adjacent lung. Uninvolved tumor-adjacent lung showed the highest T cell clonality, higher than tumor, which suggests more focused antigenic responses in the uninvolved tumor-adjacent lung. Because the study design was exploratory, TCR variables were selected using unadjusted p-values without false-discovery rate correction.

On this clone itself: Its specific antigen is unknown. No clone much larger than this one lies a single base away; base qualities are absent.

The immunoSEQ Assay was used to sequence TCR beta CDR3 regions from DNA. The authors processed their data as follows. To compute T cell density, TCR beta template counts were normalized to usable DNA, which was estimated by amplifying housekeeping genes. The preseqR package was used to estimate richness by extrapolating to 400,000 templates for PBMC samples and to 120,000 templates for tissue samples. Clonality was taken to be one minus Pielou's evenness. Tissue-enriched TCRs were identified through differential abundance testing performed on productive amino-acid clonotypes, with a minimum total count of 5 and an alpha of 0.1. The Jaccard Index and the Morisita Overlap Index were used to measure repertoire overlap between compartments. TCR beta CDR3s were clustered by GLIPH together with public tetramer-defined viral CDR3s, and at least three viral sequences plus V-gene enrichment were required for viral motifs. TCRdb retrieved this table from immuneACCESS and kept in-frame rearrangements only. Not all clones are present; in checked studies, unresolved V genes account for under half, and no reason is known for the remainder. The V and J calls and the clone size are those of that table, but D and trimming were determined from the DNA. The sample table lists 20,000 to 25,000 clones, 70% to 85% of them with a count of one. Approximately 2.4% of the sample rests with the top ten.

At diagnosis, peripheral blood, uninvolved tumor-adjacent lung and tumor were collected and stored as a combination of fresh-frozen and FFPE material. Blood samples were analyzed as peripheral blood mononuclear cells for TCR repertoire profiling. The sample here was peripheral blood, taken before any cancer treatment. The receptor was derived from a man aged 40-75 years with stage I lung adenocarcinoma.

The nucleotide sequence is given as TGTGCCAGCAGCTTGTTACAGGGCCTCCGCGAGCAGTACTTC. It specifies CASSLLQGLREQYF. The chain is assembled from TRBV5-6 and TRBJ2-7; the D gene is perhaps TRBD1, on 6 matching bases. CDR1 SGHDT and CDR2 YYEEEE were looked up in the germline V gene. Counted from cysteine to phenylalanine, this CDR3 has 14 amino acids. Left in the record is the CDR3 DNA by itself, 42 bases read in frame from the first base. Deletion took 1 base off V and 6 bases off J, with a span of 14 bases between the germline ends.